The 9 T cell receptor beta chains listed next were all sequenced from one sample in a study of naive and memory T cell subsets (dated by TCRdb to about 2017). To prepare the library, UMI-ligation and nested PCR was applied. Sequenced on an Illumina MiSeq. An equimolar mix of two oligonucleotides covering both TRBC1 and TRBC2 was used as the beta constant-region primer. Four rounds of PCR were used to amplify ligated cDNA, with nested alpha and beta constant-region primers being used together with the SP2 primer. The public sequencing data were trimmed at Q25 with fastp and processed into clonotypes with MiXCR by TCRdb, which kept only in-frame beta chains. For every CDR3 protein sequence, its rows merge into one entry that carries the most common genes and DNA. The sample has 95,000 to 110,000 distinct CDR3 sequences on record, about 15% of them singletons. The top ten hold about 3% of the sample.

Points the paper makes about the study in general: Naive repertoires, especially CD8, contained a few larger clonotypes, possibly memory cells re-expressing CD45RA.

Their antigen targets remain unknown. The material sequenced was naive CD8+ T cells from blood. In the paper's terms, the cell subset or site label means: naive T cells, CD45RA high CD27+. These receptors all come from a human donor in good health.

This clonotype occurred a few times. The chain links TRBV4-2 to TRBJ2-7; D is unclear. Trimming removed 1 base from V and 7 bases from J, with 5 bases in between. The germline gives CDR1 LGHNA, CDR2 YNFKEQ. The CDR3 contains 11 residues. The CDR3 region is CASSQGREQYF. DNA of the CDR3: TGTGCCAGCAGCCAAGGACGTGAGCAGTACTTC.

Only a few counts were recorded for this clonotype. The CDR3 region is CASSPQVALYEQYF. The DNA of the CDR3 is TGTGCCAGCAGTCCCCAGGTCGCCCTCTACGAGCAGTACTTC. V and J are TRBV27 and TRBJ2-7, with D uncertain. Germline assignment: CDR1 MNHEY and CDR2 SMNVEV (reference sequence). Between the trimmed V and J ends, which lost 5 bases and 3 bases, there was a span of 14 bases. CDR3 length: 14 amino acids.

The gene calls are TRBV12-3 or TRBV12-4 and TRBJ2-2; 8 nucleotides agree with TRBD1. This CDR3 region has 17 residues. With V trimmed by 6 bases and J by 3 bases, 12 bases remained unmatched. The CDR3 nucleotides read TGTGCCAGCAGATCACCTCCGGGGACAGGCTACACCGGGGAGCTGTTTTTT. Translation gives CASRSPPGTGYTGELFF.

The CDR3 bases are TGTGCCAGCAGCCTTGCAGGGACCGAGCAGTTCTTC. It encodes CASSLAGTEQFF. The gene calls are TRBV5-5 and TRBJ2-1; D tentatively reads TRBD1 or TRBD2 (5 bases each). Germline-derived CDR1 and CDR2 are SGHKS and YYEKEE (reference sequence). Trimming took 4 bases from V and 10 from J, leaving 12 bases between them. This CDR3 spans 12 amino acids.

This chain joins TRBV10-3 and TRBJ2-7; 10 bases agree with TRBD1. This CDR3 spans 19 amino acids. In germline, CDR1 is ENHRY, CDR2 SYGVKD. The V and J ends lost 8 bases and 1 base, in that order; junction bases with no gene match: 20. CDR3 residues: CAIGTQEGQGRGPSYEQYF. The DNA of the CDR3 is TGTGCCATCGGAACTCAAGAGGGACAGGGGAGGGGACCATCCTACGAGCAGTACTTC.

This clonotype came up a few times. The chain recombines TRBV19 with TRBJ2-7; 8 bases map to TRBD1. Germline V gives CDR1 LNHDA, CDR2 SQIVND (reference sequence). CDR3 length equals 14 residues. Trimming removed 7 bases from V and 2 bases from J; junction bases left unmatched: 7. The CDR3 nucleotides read TGTGCCAGTAACCCGACAGGGGCGACCTACGAGCAGTACTTC. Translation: CASNPTGATYEQYF.

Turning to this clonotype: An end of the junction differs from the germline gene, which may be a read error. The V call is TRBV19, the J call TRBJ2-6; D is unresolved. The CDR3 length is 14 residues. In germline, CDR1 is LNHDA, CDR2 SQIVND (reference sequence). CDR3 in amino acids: CASSWFSGDNVLTF. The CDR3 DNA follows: TGTGCCAGTAGTTGGTTCTCTGGGGACAACGTCCTGACTTTC.

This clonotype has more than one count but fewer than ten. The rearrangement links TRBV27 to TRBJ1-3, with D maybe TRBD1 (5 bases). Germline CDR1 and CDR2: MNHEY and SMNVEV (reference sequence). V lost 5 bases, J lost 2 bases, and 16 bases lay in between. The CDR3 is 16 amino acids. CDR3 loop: CASSRSPRAAGNTIYF. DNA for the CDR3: TGTGCCAGCAGTCGGTCTCCCAGGGCAGCTGGAAACACCATATATTTT.

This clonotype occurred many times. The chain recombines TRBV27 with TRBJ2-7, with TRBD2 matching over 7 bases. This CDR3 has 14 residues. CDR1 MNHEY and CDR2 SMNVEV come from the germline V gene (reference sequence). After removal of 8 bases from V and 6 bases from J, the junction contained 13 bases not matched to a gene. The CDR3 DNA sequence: TGTGCCAGCCAAACGGGGGAACGGGAGGCCGAGCAGTACTTC. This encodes CASQTGEREAEQYF.